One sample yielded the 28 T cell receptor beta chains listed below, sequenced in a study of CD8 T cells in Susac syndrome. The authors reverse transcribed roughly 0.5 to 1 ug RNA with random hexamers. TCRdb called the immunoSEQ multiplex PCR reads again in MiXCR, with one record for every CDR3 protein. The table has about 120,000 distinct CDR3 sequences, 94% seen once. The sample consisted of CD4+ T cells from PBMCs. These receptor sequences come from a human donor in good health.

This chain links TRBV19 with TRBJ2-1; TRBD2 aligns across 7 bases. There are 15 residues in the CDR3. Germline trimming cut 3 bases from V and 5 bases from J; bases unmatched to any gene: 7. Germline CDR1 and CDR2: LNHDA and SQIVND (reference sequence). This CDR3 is CASSILTSAHNEQFF. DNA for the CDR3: TGTGCCAGTAGTATTTTAACTAGCGCCCACAATGAGCAGTTCTTC.

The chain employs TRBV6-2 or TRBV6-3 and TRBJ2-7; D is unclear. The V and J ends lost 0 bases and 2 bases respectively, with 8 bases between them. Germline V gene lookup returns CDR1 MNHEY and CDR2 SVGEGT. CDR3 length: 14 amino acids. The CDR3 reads CASSYSSPAYEQYF. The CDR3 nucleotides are TGTGCCAGCAGTTACTCTTCTCCCGCCTACGAGCAGTACTTC.

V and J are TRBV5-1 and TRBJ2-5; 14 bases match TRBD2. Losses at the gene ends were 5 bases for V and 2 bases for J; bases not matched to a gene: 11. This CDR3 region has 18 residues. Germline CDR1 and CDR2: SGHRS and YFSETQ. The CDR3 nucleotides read TGCGCCAGCAGTCAGACCGGGACTAGCGGGAGTGGTCAAGAGACCCAGTACTTC. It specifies CASSQTGTSGSGQETQYF.

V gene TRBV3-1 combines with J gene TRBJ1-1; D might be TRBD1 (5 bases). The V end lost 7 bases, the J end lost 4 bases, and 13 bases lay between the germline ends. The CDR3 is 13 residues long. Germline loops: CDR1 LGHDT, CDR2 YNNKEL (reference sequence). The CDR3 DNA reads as TGTGCCAGCACCCGGGGGGGGAGCACTGAAGCTTTCTTT. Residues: CASTRGGSTEAFF.

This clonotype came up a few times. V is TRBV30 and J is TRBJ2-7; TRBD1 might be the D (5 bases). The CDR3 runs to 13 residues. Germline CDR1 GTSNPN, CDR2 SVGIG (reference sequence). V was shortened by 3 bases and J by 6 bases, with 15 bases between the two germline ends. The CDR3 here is CAWSLWTSTEQYF. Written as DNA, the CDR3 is TGTGCCTGGAGCCTTTGGACATCCACCGAGCAGTACTTC.

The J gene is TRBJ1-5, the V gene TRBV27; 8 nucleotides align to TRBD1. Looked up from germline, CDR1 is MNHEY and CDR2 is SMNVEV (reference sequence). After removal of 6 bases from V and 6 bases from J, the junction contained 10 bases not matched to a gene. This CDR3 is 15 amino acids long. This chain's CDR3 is CASRSTGTGFQPQHF. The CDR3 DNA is TGTGCCAGCAGGTCAACCGGGACAGGTTTTCAGCCCCAGCATTTT.

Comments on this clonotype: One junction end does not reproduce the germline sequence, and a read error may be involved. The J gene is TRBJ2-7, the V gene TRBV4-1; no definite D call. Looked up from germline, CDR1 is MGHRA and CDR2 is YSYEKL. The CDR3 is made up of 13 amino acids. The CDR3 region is CASSQDVGYVQYF. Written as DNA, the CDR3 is TGCGCCAGCAGCCAAGATGTGGGGTACGTGCAGTACTTC.

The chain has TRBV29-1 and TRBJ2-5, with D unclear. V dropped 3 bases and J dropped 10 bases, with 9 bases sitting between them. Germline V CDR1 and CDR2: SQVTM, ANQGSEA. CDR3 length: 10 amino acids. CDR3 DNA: TGCAGCGTTGAGGCTGGGGACCAGTACTTC. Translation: CSVEAGDQYF. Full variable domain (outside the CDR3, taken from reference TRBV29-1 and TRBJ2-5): SAVISQKPSRDICQRGTSLTIQCQVDSQVTMMFWYRQQPGQSLTLIATANQGSEATYESGFVIDKFPISRPNLTFSTLTVSNMSPEDSSIYLCSVEAGDQYFGPGTRLLVL.

The chain's CDR3 is CASSRWTSWLSTGEADTQYF. CDR3 nucleotide sequence: TGTGCCAGCAGCCGCTGGACAAGTTGGCTTTCTACGGGAGAGGCAGATACGCAGTATTTT. The chain uses TRBV3-1 and TRBJ2-3; TRBD2 might be the D (6 bases). Trimming stripped 4 bases from V and 4 bases from J, with 30 bases between. The CDR3 runs to 20 residues. The V gene's germline CDR1 is LGHDT and CDR2 YNNKEL (reference sequence).

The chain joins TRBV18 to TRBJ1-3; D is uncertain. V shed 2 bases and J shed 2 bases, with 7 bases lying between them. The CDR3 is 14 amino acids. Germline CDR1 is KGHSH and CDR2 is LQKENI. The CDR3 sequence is CASSPRTAGNTIYF. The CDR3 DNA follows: TGTGCCAGCTCACCAAGGACCGCTGGAAACACCATATATTTT.

The CDR3 DNA reads as TGTGCCATCAGTGTGGAGGGGGAGTACAATGAGCAGTTCTTC. It translates to CAISVEGEYNEQFF. The chain couples TRBV10-3 to TRBJ2-1, with D perhaps assigned TRBD1 or TRBD2 (6 bases each). Germline V lookup: CDR1 ENHRY, CDR2 SYGVKD. The CDR3 totals 14 residues. V gave up 4 bases and J gave up 4 bases, with 11 bases separating them.

CDR3 sequence: CAWAKGLAGGQETQYF. In nucleotides, the CDR3 is TGTGCCTGGGCAAAGGGACTAGCGGGAGGGCAAGAGACCCAGTACTTC. V gene TRBV30 combines with J gene TRBJ2-5, with TRBD2 matching 16 bases. J was trimmed by 2 bases and V by 5 bases; bases with no gene match: 5. This CDR3 has 16 residues. Germline-derived CDR1 and CDR2 are GTSNPN and SVGIG (reference sequence).

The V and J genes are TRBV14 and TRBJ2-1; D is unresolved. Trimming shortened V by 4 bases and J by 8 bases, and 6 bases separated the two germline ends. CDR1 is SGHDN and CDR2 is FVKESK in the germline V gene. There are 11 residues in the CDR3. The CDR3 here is CASSLLHEQFF. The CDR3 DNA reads TGTGCCAGCAGCCTCCTCCATGAGCAGTTCTTC.

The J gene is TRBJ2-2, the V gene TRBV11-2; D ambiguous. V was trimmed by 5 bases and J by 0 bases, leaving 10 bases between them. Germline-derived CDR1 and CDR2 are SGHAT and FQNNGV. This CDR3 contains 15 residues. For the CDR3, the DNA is TGTGCCAGCAGCGCAGCCAGCGCGAACACCGGGGAGCTGTTTTTT. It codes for CASSAASANTGELFF.

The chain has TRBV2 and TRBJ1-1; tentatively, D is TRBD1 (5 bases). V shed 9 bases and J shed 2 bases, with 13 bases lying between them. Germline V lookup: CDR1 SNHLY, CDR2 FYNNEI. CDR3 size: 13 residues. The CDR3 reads CASSGQFNTEAFF. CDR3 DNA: TGTGCCAGTTCGGGGCAGTTTAACACTGAAGCTTTCTTT.

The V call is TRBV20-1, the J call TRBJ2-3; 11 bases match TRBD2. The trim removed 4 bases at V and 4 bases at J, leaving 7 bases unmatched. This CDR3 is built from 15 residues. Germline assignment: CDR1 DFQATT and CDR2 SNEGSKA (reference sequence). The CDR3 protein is CSATRTSGSADTQYF. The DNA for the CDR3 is TGCAGTGCTACCCGAACTAGCGGGAGTGCAGATACGCAGTATTTT.

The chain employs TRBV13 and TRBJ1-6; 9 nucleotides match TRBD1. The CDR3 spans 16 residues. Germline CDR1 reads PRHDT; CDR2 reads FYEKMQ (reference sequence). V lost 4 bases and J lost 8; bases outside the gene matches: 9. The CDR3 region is CASSSGNRGQYSPLHF. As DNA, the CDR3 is TGTGCCAGCAGCTCCGGGAACAGGGGGCAGTATTCACCCCTCCACTTT.

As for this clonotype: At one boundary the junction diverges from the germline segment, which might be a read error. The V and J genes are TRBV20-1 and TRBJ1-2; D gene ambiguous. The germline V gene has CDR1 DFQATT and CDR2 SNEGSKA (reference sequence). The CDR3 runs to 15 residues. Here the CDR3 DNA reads TGCAGCGCTAACGGGAAGGCTGGAAAGGACTATGGCTACACCTTC. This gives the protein CSANGKAGKDYGYTF.

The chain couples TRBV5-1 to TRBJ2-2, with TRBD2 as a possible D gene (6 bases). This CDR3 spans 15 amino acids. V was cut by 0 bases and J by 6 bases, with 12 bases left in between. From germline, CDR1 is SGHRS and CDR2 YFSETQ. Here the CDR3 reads CASSLGLGAPGELFF. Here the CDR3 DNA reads TGCGCCAGCAGCTTGGGACTAGGGGCTCCCGGGGAGCTGTTTTTT.

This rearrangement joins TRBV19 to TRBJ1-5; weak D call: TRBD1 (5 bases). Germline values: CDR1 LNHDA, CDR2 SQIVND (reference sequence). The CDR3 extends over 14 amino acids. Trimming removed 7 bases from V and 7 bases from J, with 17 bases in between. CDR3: CASTEGKAEQPQHF. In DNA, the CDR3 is TGTGCCAGTACCGAGGGGAAGGCGGAACAGCCCCAGCATTTT.

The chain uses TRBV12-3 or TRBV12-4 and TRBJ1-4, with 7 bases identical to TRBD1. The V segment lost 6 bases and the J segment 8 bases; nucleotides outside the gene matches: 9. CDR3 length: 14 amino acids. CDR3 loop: CASSFQGGSEKLFF. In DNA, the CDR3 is TGTGCCAGCAGCTTCCAGGGGGGCAGCGAAAAACTGTTTTTT.

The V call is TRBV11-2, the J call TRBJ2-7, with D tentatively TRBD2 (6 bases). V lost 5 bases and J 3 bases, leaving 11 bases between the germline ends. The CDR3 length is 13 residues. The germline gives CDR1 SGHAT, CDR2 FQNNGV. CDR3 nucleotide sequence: TGTGCCAGCAGCCGGGGGACCCGCTACGAGCAGTACTTC. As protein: CASSRGTRYEQYF.

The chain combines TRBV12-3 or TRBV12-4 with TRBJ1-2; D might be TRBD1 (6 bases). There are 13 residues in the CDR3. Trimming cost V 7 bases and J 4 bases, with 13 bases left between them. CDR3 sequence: CASTSDRLYGYTF. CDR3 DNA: TGTGCCAGCACTTCGGACAGACTCTATGGCTACACCTTC.

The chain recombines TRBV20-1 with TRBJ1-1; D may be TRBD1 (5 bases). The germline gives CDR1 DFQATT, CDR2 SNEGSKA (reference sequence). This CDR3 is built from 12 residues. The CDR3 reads CSGRRTGTEAFF. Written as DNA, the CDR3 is TGCTCGGGGCGACGGACTGGCACTGAAGCTTTCTTT.

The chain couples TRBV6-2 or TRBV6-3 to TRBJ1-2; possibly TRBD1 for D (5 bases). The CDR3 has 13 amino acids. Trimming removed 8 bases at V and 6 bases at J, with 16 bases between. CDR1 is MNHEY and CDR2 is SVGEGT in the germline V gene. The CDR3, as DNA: TGTGCCAGCCAACCGTGGGGACGGGATGGCTACACCTTC. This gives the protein CASQPWGRDGYTF.

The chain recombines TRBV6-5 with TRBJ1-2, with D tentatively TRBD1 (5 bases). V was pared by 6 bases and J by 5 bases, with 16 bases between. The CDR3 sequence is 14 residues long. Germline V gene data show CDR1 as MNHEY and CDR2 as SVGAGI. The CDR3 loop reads CASRRGGSKYGYTF. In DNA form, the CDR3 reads TGTGCCAGCAGGCGGGGCGGATCCAAGTATGGCTACACCTTC.

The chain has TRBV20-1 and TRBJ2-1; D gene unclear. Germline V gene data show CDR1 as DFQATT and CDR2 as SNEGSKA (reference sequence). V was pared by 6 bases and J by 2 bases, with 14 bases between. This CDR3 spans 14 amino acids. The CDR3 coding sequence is TGCAGTGCGCCATCGAGGAACGCCTACAATGAGCAGTTCTTC. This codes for CSAPSRNAYNEQFF.

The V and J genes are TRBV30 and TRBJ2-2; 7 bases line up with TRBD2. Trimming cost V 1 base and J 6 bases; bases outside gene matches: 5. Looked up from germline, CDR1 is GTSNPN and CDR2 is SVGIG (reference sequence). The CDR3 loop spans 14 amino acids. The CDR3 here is CAWSARRESGELFF. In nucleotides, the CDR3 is TGTGCCTGGAGTGCCCGGCGGGAGTCCGGGGAGCTGTTTTTT.